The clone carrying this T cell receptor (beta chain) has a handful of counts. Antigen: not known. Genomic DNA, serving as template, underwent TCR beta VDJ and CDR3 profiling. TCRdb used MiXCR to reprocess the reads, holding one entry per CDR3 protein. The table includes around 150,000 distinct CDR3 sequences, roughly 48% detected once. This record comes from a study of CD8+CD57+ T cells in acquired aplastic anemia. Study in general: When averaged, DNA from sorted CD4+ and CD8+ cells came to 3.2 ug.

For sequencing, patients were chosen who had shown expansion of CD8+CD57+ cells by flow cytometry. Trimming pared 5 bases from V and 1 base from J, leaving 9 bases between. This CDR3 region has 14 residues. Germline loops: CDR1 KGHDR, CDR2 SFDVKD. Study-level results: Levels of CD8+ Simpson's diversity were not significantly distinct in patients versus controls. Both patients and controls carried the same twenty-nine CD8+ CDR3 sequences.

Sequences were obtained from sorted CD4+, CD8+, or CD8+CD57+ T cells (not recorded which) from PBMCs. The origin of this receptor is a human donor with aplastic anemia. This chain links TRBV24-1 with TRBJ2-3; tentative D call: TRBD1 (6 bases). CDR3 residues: CATSVQGGTDTQYF. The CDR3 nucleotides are TGTGCCACCAGTGTACAGGGAGGCACAGATACGCAGTATTTT.